This note documents a single T cell receptor beta chain sequence. This clonotype was seen a handful of times. Its binding antigen is unknown. Base qualities are not at hand, and no much larger clone is one base apart. This sample is drawn from a study of blood T cells in healthy people across ages (dated by TCRdb to the mid-2010s). Broadly, across the study: Template switching captured roughly one uniquely barcoded TCR beta cDNA molecule per two T cells in model experiments. The study measured age-related changes in TCR beta repertoire diversity using deep sequencing normalized with unique cDNA molecular identifiers. Four age groups were formed from the donors: young (average about 15 years), middle-aged (approximately 40), aged (about 68) and long-lived (roughly 88). To avoid experimental bias, donors of different ages were spread randomly across the sequencing lanes. The study analyzed two additional independent replicas of 1 million unique cDNA reads from the same blood draw for two donors, one aged 18 to 30 and one aged 80 or older. General study outcomes and caveats: A strong correlation was found between observed TCR beta diversity and the percentage of naive T cells measured by flow cytometry. Since profiling was done on bulk unsorted PBMCs, naive and antigen-experienced compartments could not be conclusively compared. As age increased, observed TCR beta diversity per million T cells dropped in a roughly linear way, and a significant reduction was already evident by age around 41. The CMV infection status of donors was not known, potentially confounding age-related changes in expanded clonotypes. The long-lived group showed more naive CD4+ T cells, fewer expanded clones and increased TCR diversity than the aged group, suggesting age selection. Total diversity estimates from one million sequenced T cells were considered lower bounds and underestimates.

Libraries were made using 5' RACE. For sequencing, an Illumina HiSeq 2500 was employed. A second PCR of roughly 7 to 11 cycles was run with a J-beta primer mix and a sample-barcoded 5' primer. A template-switch 5' adaptor carrying 12 random nucleotides introduced a unique molecular identifier onto each TCR beta cDNA molecule. Each sample yielded at least 2.5 million CDR3-containing paired-end reads. First-strand cDNA synthesis was performed from all RNA using the Mint cDNA synthesis kit, with priming by a TRBC-specific oligonucleotide. After uracil-DNA glycosylase treatment, a first 18-cycle PCR used universal primers M1SS and BC2_uni_R on all cDNA. Turning to the authors' computational methods: Each sample was normalized by randomly selecting 1 million high-quality reads, each carrying a distinct molecular identifier. Instead of being binned into consensus sequences, reads that shared molecular identifiers were thrown out. CDR3 identification, clonotype clustering and error correction used MiTCR with a Q25 quality threshold and the strictest error-elimination algorithm. A nonparametric unseen species model using Euler transformation provided a lower-bound estimate of total TCR beta diversity. The raw public reads went through TCRdb reprocessing: fastp at Q25, MiXCR clone calling, in-frame beta chains kept. Each record represents a unique CDR3 protein, reported with the most common genes and DNA among its rows. These V and J calls rely on TCRdb rather than the paper's analysis. For this sample the table gives 270,000 or so distinct CDR3 sequences, of which around 29% were detected only once. 25% to 35% of the sample belongs to the ten largest clones.

The donors were about 40 Caucasian individuals from Russia, aged roughly 6 to 90 years, who were systemically healthy. Each donor gave around 9.8 milliliters of peripheral blood, collected into EDTA-treated Vacutainer tubes. Ficoll-Paque density-gradient centrifugation was used to isolate PBMCs, with at least 6.5 million per sample. Trizol reagent was used to extract total RNA from the PBMCs, yielding at least 6 micrograms per sample. For every donor, flow cytometry on a PBMC aliquot measured the percentage of naive CD45RAhigh/CD27high T cells. This TCR was recovered from a woman in her 70s in good health. The sample taken for sequencing was blood.

The DNA reads TGTGCCAGCTCACCACAGGAAACTCTAAGCTACGAGCAGTACTTC. This codes for CASSPQETLSYEQYF. Here the chain combines TRBV18 and TRBJ2-5; no D gene is confidently identified. The end of the DNA aligns better with TRBJ2-7, so the J call may be wrong. Based on the germline V gene, the CDR1 and CDR2 sequences are KGHSH and LQKENI. Taken from cysteine to phenylalanine, the CDR3 has 15 residues. The DNA shown is the 45-base CDR3, in frame from base 1.